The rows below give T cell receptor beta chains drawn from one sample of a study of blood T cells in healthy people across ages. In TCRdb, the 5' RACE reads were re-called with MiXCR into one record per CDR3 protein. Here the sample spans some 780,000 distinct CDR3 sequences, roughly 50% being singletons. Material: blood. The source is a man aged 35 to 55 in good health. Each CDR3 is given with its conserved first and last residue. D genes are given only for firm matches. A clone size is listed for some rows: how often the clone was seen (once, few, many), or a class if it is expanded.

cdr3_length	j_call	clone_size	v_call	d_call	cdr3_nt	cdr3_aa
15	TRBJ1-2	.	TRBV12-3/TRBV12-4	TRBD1	TGTGCCGGCAGTTTAGGGACAGGGGGTAACTATGGCTACACCTTC	CAGSLGTGGNYGYTF
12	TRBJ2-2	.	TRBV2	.	TGTGCCAGCGGACAAAGGGGGGGGGAGCTGTTTTTT	CASGQRGGELFF
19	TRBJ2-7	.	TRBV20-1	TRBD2	TGCAGTGCTAGGGAGGGACGGGAAACTAGCGGGAGGGCCCCCTACGAGCAGTACTTC	CSAREGRETSGRAPYEQYF
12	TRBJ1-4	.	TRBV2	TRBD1	TGTGCCAGCAGTGAGGACAGGGGAAAACTGTTTTTT	CASSEDRGKLFF
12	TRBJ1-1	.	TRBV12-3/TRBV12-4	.	TGTGCCAGCAGCACCAACAGTTTTGAAGCTTTCTTT	CASSTNSFEAFF
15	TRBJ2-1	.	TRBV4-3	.	TGCGCCAGCAGCCACCAGACCCTTACCGACAATGAGCAGTTCTTC	CASSHQTLTDNEQFF
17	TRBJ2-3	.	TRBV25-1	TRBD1	TGTGCCAGCTCCAAAGCCTTCGGGACAGGCGGCACAGATACGCAGTATTTT	CASSKAFGTGGTDTQYF
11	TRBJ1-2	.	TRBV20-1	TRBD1	TGCAGTGCCACAGGGGTAGGTGGCTACACCTTC	CSATGVGGYTF
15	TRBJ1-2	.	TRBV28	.	TGTGCCAGCAGTTCCCCCCCGGGGGCTGGCTATGGCTACACCTTC	CASSSPPGAGYGYTF
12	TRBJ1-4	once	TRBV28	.	TGTGCCAGCAGTTATTATGATGAAAAACTGTTTTTT	CASSYYDEKLFF
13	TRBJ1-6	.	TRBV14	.	TGTGCCAGCAGCCAAGAAGAGGATTCACCCCTCCACTTT	CASSQEEDSPLHF
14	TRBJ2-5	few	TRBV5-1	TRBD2	TGCGCCAGCAGCTTAGGACTAGCCCGGGAGACCCAGTACTTC	CASSLGLARETQYF
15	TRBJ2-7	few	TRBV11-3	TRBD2	TGTGCCAGCAGCTTAGCTAGCGGGAGTATTTTCGAGCAGTACTTC	CASSLASGSIFEQYF
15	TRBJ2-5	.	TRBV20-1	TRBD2	TGCAGTGCTAGAGCGGCGGGAGCTGTACAAGAGACCCAGTACTTC	CSARAAGAVQETQYF
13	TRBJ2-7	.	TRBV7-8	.	TGTGCCAGCAGCGCTGCGCGCTCCTATGAGCAGTACTTC	CASSAARSYEQYF
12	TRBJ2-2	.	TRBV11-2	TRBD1	TGTGCCTGGAAGGGGGCACCCGGGGAGCTGTTTTTT	CAWKGAPGELFF